The 10 T cell receptor beta chains given below trace back to one sample, sequenced in a study of cytomegalovirus exposure and HLA in healthy donors. With 60 Vbeta and 13 Jbeta primers, the PCR was carried out. The assay was immunoSEQ multiplex PCR, and TCRdb's table has in-frame clones only and misses some. The top ten clones hold under 7% of a sample with about 83,000 clones, roughly 79% of them seen once. Sequencing was done on a sample of PBMCs. The source is a man aged 18-30 years in good health and CMV-seropositive.

In this sample, this clone turned up once. V gene TRBV7-6 combines with J gene TRBJ1-2; D is ambiguous. The CDR3 covers 14 residues. Germline CDR1 is SGHVS and CDR2 is FNYEAQ. Trimming shortened V by 7 bases and J by 4 bases, and 16 bases separated the two germline ends. The CDR3 DNA follows: TGTGCCAGCATCGTGTTGAGTATCGGCTATGGCTACACCTTC. It translates to CASIVLSIGYGYTF.

This clone has just one count. CDR3 in amino acids: CASSRDKAFF. The CDR3 region has the DNA TGTGCCAGCAGTCGCGATAAAGCTTTCTTT. This sequence joins TRBV28 and TRBJ1-1; D remains ambiguous. CDR3 length: 10 amino acids. Per the germline V gene, CDR1 is MDHEN and CDR2 is SYDVKM. The V end lost 5 bases, the J end lost 9 bases, and 7 bases lay between the germline ends.

This clone was detected once. V and J are TRBV2 and TRBJ1-1; 9 bases match TRBD1. CDR1 SNHLY and CDR2 FYNNEI come from the germline V gene. Trimming removed 5 bases from V and 3 bases from J; junction bases left unmatched: 4. CDR3 length: 14 residues. CDR3 coding DNA: TGTGCCAGCAGTACCGGGACAGGGCACACTGAAGCTTTCTTT. Its protein product is CASSTGTGHTEAFF. The full variable domain, completed using reference TRBV2 and TRBJ1-1, is EPEVTQTPSHQVTQMGQEVILRCVPISNHLYFYWYRQILGQKVEFLVSFYNNEISEKSEIFDDQFSVERPDGSNFTLKIRSTKLEDSAMYFCASSTGTGHTEAFFGQGTRLTVV.

The chain uses TRBV4-1 and TRBJ2-7; D not certain. The V gene lost 1 base and the J gene lost 0 bases, with 4 bases spanning the gap. The CDR3 covers 13 residues. The germline V gene has CDR1 MGHRA and CDR2 YSYEKL. The CDR3 reads CASSQVASYEQYF. The CDR3 DNA is TGCGCCAGCAGCCAAGTAGCCTCCTACGAGCAGTACTTC.

The chain joins TRBV28 to TRBJ1-5; 7 bases agree with TRBD1. The CDR3 spans 14 residues. Germline-derived CDR1 and CDR2 are MDHEN and SYDVKM. V was clipped by 3 bases and J by 5 bases; unmatched bases: 4. The CDR3: CASSFDRVHQPQHF. The CDR3 nucleotides read TGTGCCAGCAGTTTCGACAGGGTGCATCAGCCCCAGCATTTT.

This clone was found once. The chain is built from TRBV5-3 and TRBJ2-7, with 8 bases matching TRBD2. TRBV5-3 is noted as an ORF with a role that remains uncertain. Trimming at V came to 1 base and at J to 7 bases, leaving 4 bases not matched to a gene. The CDR3 covers 13 residues. CDR3 DNA sequence: TGTGCCAGAAGCTTGACTAGCGGAGGGGAGCAGTACTTC. It specifies CARSLTSGGEQYF.

The V and J genes are TRBV27 and TRBJ1-5; D unresolved. V was pared by 0 bases and J by 3 bases, with 6 bases between. CDR3 length equals 14 residues. Germline V gene sequence: CDR1 MNHEY, CDR2 SMNVEV (reference sequence). CDR3 sequence reads: CASSLSAFNQPQHF. CDR3 DNA sequence: TGTGCCAGCAGTTTATCAGCTTTCAATCAGCCCCAGCATTTT.

The chain combines TRBV7-9 with TRBJ2-3, with D possibly matching TRBD2 (6 bases). Germline CDR1 reads SEHNR; CDR2 reads FQNEAQ (reference sequence). There are 15 residues in the CDR3. Trimming took 4 bases from V and 0 from J, leaving 11 bases between them. The CDR3 region has the DNA TGTGCCAGCAGCTCCTTTGCGGGGAGCACAGATACGCAGTATTTT. This gives the protein CASSSFAGSTDTQYF.

The V call is TRBV19, the J call TRBJ1-2; no clear D. V was cut by 4 bases and J by 7 bases, with 13 bases left in between. Germline-derived CDR1 and CDR2 are LNHDA and SQIVND (reference sequence). The CDR3 runs 13 residues. The CDR3 loop reads CASSTNGPRGYTF. The CDR3 DNA sequence: TGTGCCAGTAGTACCAATGGGCCCCGTGGCTACACCTTC.

This chain joins TRBV2 and TRBJ1-3; D not certain. This CDR3 spans 12 amino acids. Germline CDR1 and CDR2: SNHLY and FYNNEI. Trimming took 8 bases from V and 0 from J, leaving 5 bases between them. CDR3 loop: CASVLSGNTIYF. The CDR3 DNA reads as TGTGCCAGCGTACTCTCTGGAAACACCATATATTTT. Supplemented by reference TRBV2 and TRBJ1-3, the full variable domain reads EPEVTQTPSHQVTQMGQEVILRCVPISNHLYFYWYRQILGQKVEFLVSFYNNEISEKSEIFDDQFSVERPDGSNFTLKIRSTKLEDSAMYFCASVLSGNTIYFGEGSWLTVV.